This TCR beta chain was captured in a study of blood T cells in healthy people across ages. The use of a sample-barcoded 5' primer and a J-beta primer mix characterized a second PCR of roughly 6 to 11 cycles. TCRdb passed the 5' RACE reads through MiXCR, listing each CDR3 protein once. The sample has over 750,000 distinct CDR3 sequences; 25% are singletons. The CDR3 runs 15 residues. The germline V gene encodes CDR1 LGHNA and CDR2 YSLEER. The same data also contributed to another study, on T cells of mothers and their children. As reported in that work: A few healthy Caucasian mothers gave samples, and so did their six children. Related and unrelated pairs show similar thymic shaping of TCR recombination output. Compared with unrelated pairs, related mother-child pairs had slightly higher, non-significant overlap.

The receptor comes from a boy aged 10-17 years in good health. This chain connects TRBV4-3 to TRBJ2-5; D gene uncertain. With the DNA end fitting TRBJ2-7 better, the J assignment may be wrong. Sequenced: blood. The CDR3, as DNA: TGCGCCAGCAGCCAAGATCGGCATTCGAACTACGAGCAGTACTTC. Amino acids: CASSQDRHSNYEQYF.